These T cell receptor beta chains were read from a single sample in a study of regulatory T cells in long-lasting Graves disease. TCRdb independently ran MiXCR on the multiplex PCR reads; one entry per CDR3 protein. The data show approximately 540,000 distinct CDR3 sequences, around 11% seen once. These data are also associated with another study on T cells in Graves' hyperthyroidism and ophthalmopathy.

The sample consisted of peripheral blood mononuclear cells (PBMCs), taken at new diagnosis, from a patient treated with antithyroid drugs. Source of these receptors: a woman in her twenties or thirties with Graves disease. CDR3s include the opening cysteine and the closing phenylalanine or tryptophan. A D gene is named only where the DNA matches it firmly. Part of the rows lack a size; the others show once, few, many or a class for expanded clones.

>TRBV9|TRBJ2-7|few|14|TRBD2
TGTGCCAGCAGCGTAGGTAGCGGGCCTTACGAGCAGTACTTC
CASSVGSGPYEQYF
>TRBV12-3/TRBV12-4|TRBJ1-2|many|13|NA
TGTGCCAGCAGCCAAGATAATGGATATGGCTACACCTTC
CASSQDNGYGYTF
>TRBV20-1|TRBJ1-4|NA|13|TRBD1
TGCAGTGCCCCCGGGACAGTTAATGAAAAACTGTTTTTT
CSAPGTVNEKLFF
>TRBV19|TRBJ2-2|NA|13|NA
TGTGCCAATTTTACCCCGAGACCAGGGGAGCTGTTTTTT
CANFTPRPGELFF
>TRBV28|TRBJ1-4|NA|17|TRBD1
TGTGCCAGCAGTCGGGGGACAGGGGGGCCGACTAATGAAAAACTGTTTTTT
CASSRGTGGPTNEKLFF
>TRBV30|TRBJ2-7|NA|12|NA
TGTGCCTGGAGTGAGACTTCCTACGAGCAGTACTTC
CAWSETSYEQYF
>TRBV7-9|TRBJ2-3|many|13|NA
TGTGCCAGCAGGTTGCTAGCGACAGATACGCAGTATTTT
CASRLLATDTQYF
>TRBV15|TRBJ2-3|many|16|TRBD2
TGTGCCACCAGCAGAGCCGGACTAGACGGCACAGATACGCAGTATTTT
CATSRAGLDGTDTQYF
>TRBV4-3|TRBJ1-2|few|18|NA
TGCGCCAGCAGCCAACAACGCGGACAGATTCTAGCTAACTATGGCTACACCTTC
CASSQQRGQILANYGYTF
>TRBV4-2|TRBJ2-1|NA|14|NA
TGTGCCAGCAGCCAAGGGTTAGAGAACAATGAGCAGTTCTTC
CASSQGLENNEQFF
>TRBV7-9|TRBJ1-1|many|14|NA
TGTGCCAGCAGCGATCAGGGTATCAACACTGAAGCTTTCTTT
CASSDQGINTEAFF
>TRBV28|TRBJ2-3|many|19|TRBD2
TGTGCCAGCAGTCCTCGTCCTATGTGGGCTAGCGGATTCGCAGATACGCAGTATTTT
CASSPRPMWASGFADTQYF
>TRBV7-9|TRBJ2-7|many|13|NA
TGTGCCAGCAGCTTTTCCAGGGCTCACGAGCAGTACTTC
CASSFSRAHEQYF
>TRBV19|TRBJ2-1|many|16|NA
TGTGCCAGTAGTATCGATGTCGGGAGTAGAATCGATGAGCAGTTCTTC
CASSIDVGSRIDEQFF
>TRBV28|TRBJ2-1|many|13|NA
TGTGCCAGCAGTTTAATCGGCCCCCATGAGCAGTTCTTC
CASSLIGPHEQFF
>TRBV24-1|TRBJ1-2|many|15|TRBD1
TGTGCCACCAGTGATCCGGACAGGGGCAGTTATGGCTACACCTTC
CATSDPDRGSYGYTF
>TRBV5-1|TRBJ1-2|many|15|NA
TGCGCCAGCAGCTTGGACGGGGCGCAGGGGTATGGCTACACCTTC
CASSLDGAQGYGYTF
>TRBV29-1|TRBJ2-1|NA|14|NA
TGCAGCGTTCTTAAACTGCCCCCAGTCAATGAGCAGTTCTTC
CSVLKLPPVNEQFF